The 30 T cell receptor beta chains below come from one sample, sequenced in a study of T cells after somatic rescue of genetic block. TCRdb's table, derived via immunoSEQ multiplex PCR, lists solely in-frame clones and lacks some. This table holds approximately 88,000 clones, 85% to 90% found once. The sample comprised peripheral blood mononuclear cells (PBMCs). These receptors were taken from a woman aged 18-35 years.

V gene TRBV5-4 combines with J gene TRBJ1-5, with D maybe TRBD1 (6 bases). The CDR3 has 16 residues. From germline, CDR1 is SGHNT and CDR2 YYREEE (reference sequence). Trimming took 4 bases from V and 5 from J, leaving 19 bases between them. The CDR3: CASSRGGGAQDQPQHF. CDR3 sequence (DNA): TGTGCCAGCAGCCGAGGGGGAGGGGCGCAGGATCAGCCCCAGCATTTT.

This chain connects TRBV15 to TRBJ2-2, with D possibly matching TRBD2 (6 bases). There are 19 residues in the CDR3. Trimming pared 0 bases from V and 5 bases from J, leaving 22 bases between. The germline gives CDR1 LNHNV, CDR2 YYDKDF (reference sequence). The chain's CDR3 is CATSRDPFAWRGDTGELFF. The DNA of the CDR3 is TGTGCCACCAGCAGAGATCCCTTCGCCTGGCGGGGAGATACCGGGGAGCTGTTTTTT.

The chain combines TRBV19 with TRBJ1-2; D is perhaps TRBD1 (5 bases). Germline V gene sequence: CDR1 LNHDA, CDR2 SQIVND (reference sequence). The germline V and J ends were trimmed by 1 base and 4 bases, with 22 bases remaining between them. The CDR3 totals 18 residues. CDR3 loop: CASSIVGQGMVIGYGYTF. The CDR3 DNA reads TGTGCCAGTAGTATAGTAGGTCAGGGTATGGTGATTGGCTATGGCTACACCTTC.

Details on this clone: The sample contains more than one DNA sequence encoding this CDR3. The V gene is TRBV28, the J gene TRBJ2-7; D remains unclear. Germline V CDR1 and CDR2: MDHEN, SYDVKM. Trimming removed 1 base from V and 4 bases from J, with 5 bases in between. The CDR3 sequence is 12 residues long. The DNA for the CDR3 is TGTGCCAGCAGTTTATCCAGATACGAGCAGTACTTC. Translated, it gives CASSLSRYEQYF.

The chain couples TRBV27 to TRBJ1-2; D is possibly TRBD1 (5 bases). The CDR3 totals 16 residues. Trimming shortened V by 7 bases and J by 8 bases, and 26 bases separated the two germline ends. Germline CDR1 reads MNHEY; CDR2 reads SMNVEV (reference sequence). In DNA form, the CDR3 reads TGTGCCAGCACCGCGGGACGAACCCACACCTTGGGGGGCTACACCTTC. This gives the protein CASTAGRTHTLGGYTF.

CDR3 region: CATSRDPGDRYEQYF. The CDR3 DNA follows: TGTGCCACCAGCAGAGATCCGGGAGACCGGTACGAGCAGTACTTC. This rearrangement joins TRBV15 to TRBJ2-7; possible D gene TRBD2, 6 bases. CDR1 and CDR2 from the germline V gene are LNHNV and YYDKDF (reference sequence). The CDR3 spans 15 residues. V lost 0 bases and J lost 4, with 13 bases in between.

The V and J genes are TRBV25-1 and TRBJ2-1; 8 bases agree with TRBD2. The V segment lost 8 bases and the J segment 9 bases; nucleotides outside the gene matches: 6. This CDR3 spans 12 amino acids. Looked up from germline, CDR1 is MGHDK and CDR2 is SYGVNS. CDR3 DNA: TGTGCCAGCCTCAGCGGGAGCGGTGAGCAGTTCTTC. Translated, it gives CASLSGSGEQFF.

The chain combines TRBV4-1 with TRBJ2-3, with 9 bases aligning to TRBD1. Germline V lookup: CDR1 MGHRA, CDR2 YSYEKL. This CDR3 is 17 amino acids long. Trimming at V came to 0 bases and at J to 4 bases, leaving 8 bases not matched to a gene. CDR3 sequence: CASSQDPGQGVADTQYF. The CDR3 DNA follows: TGCGCCAGCAGCCAAGATCCGGGACAGGGTGTCGCAGATACGCAGTATTTT.

This clone occurred once. V and J are TRBV10-2 and TRBJ1-5; weak D call: TRBD1 (6 bases). V lost 8 bases and J 3 bases, leaving 17 bases between the germline ends. This CDR3 is 15 amino acids long. Germline V gene sequence: CDR1 WSHSY, CDR2 SAAADI. The CDR3 protein is CASRLGGRPNQPQHF. The CDR3 nucleotides read TGCGCCAGCCGACTCGGGGGCAGACCCAATCAGCCCCAGCATTTT.

The chain is built from TRBV15 and TRBJ2-1; D perhaps matches TRBD1 (6 bases). The V end was cut by 6 bases, the J end by 4 bases, with 13 bases between. Germline V gene sequence: CDR1 LNHNV, CDR2 YYDKDF (reference sequence). CDR3 size: 14 residues. The CDR3 sequence is CATRPGQLYNEQFF. The CDR3 DNA reads TGTGCCACCAGGCCCGGACAGCTATACAATGAGCAGTTCTTC.

The rearrangement links TRBV4-1 to TRBJ2-1, with 10 positions matching TRBD1. V lost 0 bases, J lost 1 base, and 12 bases stayed unmatched. Germline V lookup: CDR1 MGHRA, CDR2 YSYEKL. The CDR3 is made up of 20 amino acids. CDR3 bases: TGCGCCAGCAGCCAAGATAGGGACAGGGGACAAGGGGTTTCCTACAATGAGCAGTTCTTC. It is translated as CASSQDRDRGQGVSYNEQFF.

This clone was observed once. The chain uses TRBV19 and TRBJ1-3; D is unclear. Germline V CDR1 and CDR2: LNHDA, SQIVND (reference sequence). The ends were cut back, 7 bases at V and 4 bases at J, with 17 bases in the middle. This CDR3 contains 15 residues. CDR3 loop: CASTPLGRSGNTIYF. CDR3 nucleotide sequence: TGTGCCAGTACCCCGTTGGGTCGCTCCGGAAACACCATATATTTT.

This clone was recorded only once. The chain is built from TRBV5-6 and TRBJ2-7, with D hard to call. In germline, CDR1 is SGHDT, CDR2 YYEEEE. Trimming cost V 0 bases and J 5 bases, with 9 bases left between them. The CDR3 is 13 amino acids. Here the CDR3 reads CASSLVSGNEQYF. Written as DNA, the CDR3 is TGTGCCAGCAGCTTGGTTAGTGGGAACGAGCAGTACTTC.

The chain joins TRBV14 to TRBJ1-1, with 9 bases identical to TRBD1. Germline V gene sequence: CDR1 SGHDN, CDR2 FVKESK. V lost 4 bases, J lost 0 bases, and 9 bases stayed unmatched. The CDR3 totals 17 residues. In DNA form, the CDR3 reads TGTGCCAGCAGCCGAATCCTACAGGGGGCGATGAACACTGAAGCTTTCTTT. Its translation: CASSRILQGAMNTEAFF.

This chain connects TRBV28 to TRBJ2-7; 7 nucleotides align to TRBD2. Looked up from germline, CDR1 is MDHEN and CDR2 is SYDVKM. The CDR3 is 13 residues long. V trimming: 4 bases; J trimming: 6 bases; junction bases outside the gene matches: 6. The CDR3 DNA follows: TGTGCCAGCAGTTCGGGAGGCTTCGGCGAGCAGTACTTC. Its protein is CASSSGGFGEQYF.

This chain joins TRBV27 and TRBJ2-3; D is possibly TRBD2 (6 bases). Trimming removed 6 bases from V and 4 bases from J, with 14 bases in between. CDR3 size: 14 residues. CDR1 and CDR2 (germline): MNHEY, SMNVEV (reference sequence). For the CDR3, the DNA is TGTGCCAGCAGGGCGGGACTTCACGCAGATACGCAGTATTTT. Its protein is CASRAGLHADTQYF.

This clone was seen more than once but under ten times. The V call is TRBV30, the J call TRBJ1-1; TRBD1 matches 9 bases. The CDR3 sequence is 16 residues long. Germline V gene lookup returns CDR1 GTSNPN and CDR2 SVGIG (reference sequence). Trimming at V came to 4 bases and at J to 4 bases, leaving 13 bases not matched to a gene. In DNA form, the CDR3 reads TGTGCCTGGACTCCCCCCGGGACAGGGTTGAGCACTGAAGCTTTCTTT. It specifies CAWTPPGTGLSTEAFF. The full variable domain, in which reference TRBV30 and TRBJ1-1 provide the parts outside the CDR3, is SQTIHQWPATLVQPVGSPLSLECTVEGTSNPNLYWYRQAAGRGLQLLFYSVGIGQISSEVPQNLSASRPQDRQFILSSKKLLLSDSGFYLCAWTPPGTGLSTEAFFGQGTRLTVV.

The rearrangement links TRBV7-9 to TRBJ1-2; 12 positions agree with TRBD1. Per the germline V gene, CDR1 is SEHNR and CDR2 is FQNEAQ (reference sequence). The CDR3 spans 14 residues. V dropped 3 bases and J dropped 8; count of bases not matched to a gene: 4. For the CDR3, the DNA is TGTGCCAGCAGCTTGGGACAGGGGGCGAACGGCTACACCTTC. It yields the protein CASSLGQGANGYTF.

The chain recombines TRBV6-4 with TRBJ1-2; D ambiguous. The CDR3 is 12 amino acids. The V gene lost 0 bases and the J gene lost 8 bases, with 7 bases spanning the gap. The germline CDR1 and CDR2 sequences are MRHNA and SNTAGT. CDR3 DNA sequence: TGTGCCAGCAGTGACTCTGCGGGCGGCTACACCTTC. This codes for CASSDSAGGYTF.

The rearrangement links TRBV30 to TRBJ2-4; no clear D gene. CDR3 length: 13 amino acids. V shed 2 bases and J shed 6 bases, with 11 bases lying between them. Germline values: CDR1 GTSNPN, CDR2 SVGIG (reference sequence). The CDR3: CAWSIEPLNIQYF. The CDR3 DNA reads TGTGCCTGGAGTATCGAGCCGCTAAACATTCAGTACTTC.

This clone appeared once. This chain joins TRBV5-1 and TRBJ2-3, with 13 bases fitting TRBD2. V shed 7 bases, J shed 4 bases, and the junction held 9 bases outside the gene matches. The CDR3 extends over 16 amino acids. The germline V gene encodes CDR1 SGHRS and CDR2 YFSETQ. Written as DNA, the CDR3 is TGCGCCAGCCGCGGCCCACTAGCGGGAGGGTCAGATACGCAGTATTTT. Protein product: CASRGPLAGGSDTQYF.

About this clone itself: The junction does not match germline at one end; this may be a read error. Here the CDR3 reads CASSLWRKNTEAFF. In DNA form, the CDR3 reads TGTGCCAGCAGTTTGTGGCGGAAGAACACTGAAGCCTTCTTT. The rearrangement joins TRBV28 to TRBJ1-1, with D unresolved. This CDR3 is built from 14 residues. The V gene's germline CDR1 is MDHEN and CDR2 SYDVKM.

This chain uses TRBV6-1 with TRBJ2-1; TRBD2 might be the D (5 bases). CDR1 is MNHNS, CDR2 SASEGT, per germline. V lost 3 bases, J lost 8 bases, and 23 bases lay in between. The CDR3 extends over 17 amino acids. This CDR3 is CASSDPRREVISDEQFF. The CDR3 coding sequence is TGTGCCAGCAGTGACCCCCGCCGGGAAGTGATAAGCGATGAGCAGTTCTTC.

This clone showed up just once. V gene TRBV4-1 combines with J gene TRBJ1-2; D remains ambiguous. This CDR3 is 13 amino acids long. Trimming shortened V by 0 bases and J by 2 bases, and 4 bases separated the two germline ends. The germline gives CDR1 MGHRA, CDR2 YSYEKL. CDR3 residues: CASSQDGNYGYTF. CDR3 bases: TGCGCCAGCAGCCAAGACGGAAACTATGGCTACACCTTC.

The genes are TRBV5-1 and TRBJ1-1, with D possibly being TRBD1 (5 bases). In germline, CDR1 is SGHRS, CDR2 YFSETQ. This CDR3 spans 15 amino acids. With 0 bases removed from V and 8 bases from J, the gap between germline ends came to 17 bases. CDR3 bases: TGCGCCAGCAGCTTGGTACAGGTTGGTGCGGCGGAAGCTTTCTTT. Its protein is CASSLVQVGAAEAFF.

This chain uses TRBV4-3 with TRBJ1-1, with 8 bases that match TRBD1. This CDR3 has 16 amino acids. Germline values: CDR1 LGHNA, CDR2 YSLEER. V lost 2 bases and J lost 1; bases outside the gene matches: 6. CDR3 in DNA: TGCGCCAGCAGCCAAAGTCAGGGGGCCGAGAACACTGAAGCTTTCTTT. Protein product: CASSQSQGAENTEAFF.

V gene TRBV5-1 combines with J gene TRBJ2-7; D gene uncertain. Deletions cut 3 bases from V and 0 bases from J, with 10 bases between. Germline CDR1 reads SGHRS; CDR2 reads YFSETQ. The CDR3 runs to 14 residues. CDR3 region: CASSYSARSYEQYF. The CDR3 DNA is TGCGCCAGCAGCTACTCCGCGCGCTCCTACGAGCAGTACTTC.

The chain has TRBV12-5 and TRBJ2-1, with unresolved D. V was clipped by 1 base and J by 8 bases, with 3 bases between them. The CDR3 runs to 11 residues. Germline assignment: CDR1 LGHNT and CDR2 FRNRAP. The CDR3 here is CASGLGDEQFF. The CDR3 DNA follows: TGTGCTAGTGGTTTGGGAGATGAGCAGTTCTTC.

The chain links TRBV5-1 to TRBJ2-7; no reliable D call. From germline, CDR1 is SGHRS and CDR2 YFSETQ. The CDR3 has 16 residues. Trimming took 0 bases from V and 0 from J, leaving 13 bases between them. The CDR3 DNA sequence: TGCGCCAGCAGCTTGGCCCTGGCCGTAAGCTCCTACGAGCAGTACTTC. It yields the protein CASSLALAVSSYEQYF.

This clone was observed a few times. This chain connects TRBV6-5 to TRBJ1-2; D gene ambiguous. Germline-derived CDR1 and CDR2 are MNHEY and SVGAGI. The germline V and J ends were trimmed by 4 bases and 7 bases, with 7 bases remaining between them. The CDR3 has 11 amino acids. CDR3 in DNA: TGTGCCAGCAGTTCTGGACGTGGCTACACCTTC. It is translated as CASSSGRGYTF.